The subject of this entry is one TCR beta chain. Participants' own reports of clinical history determined their cohort assignment. The CDR3 runs to 15 residues. With 0 bases removed from V and 8 bases from J, the gap between germline ends came to 16 bases. Germline V gene sequence: CDR1 MNHNS, CDR2 SASEGT. The sample is drawn from a study of blood T cell repertoires in COVID-19. TCRdb keeps only in-frame clones here, not all; method: immunoSEQ multiplex PCR. The sample yields approximately 70,000 clones, about 66% seen once. This chain uses TRBV6-1 with TRBJ1-2; TRBD1 might be the D (6 bases). This sequence was found in a woman aged 60-75 years who had been exposed to COVID-19. The sample comprised PBMCs or T cells enriched from blood (not recorded which). This CDR3 reads CASSEAGLGGGGYTF. The CDR3 region has the DNA TGTGCCAGCAGTGAAGCGGGTTTGGGGGGGGGCGGCTACACCTTC.